This TCR beta chain appears in the sequencing data of a study of T cells in Graves' hyperthyroidism and ophthalmopathy. A few counts support this clonotype. The definition of stable Graves' hyperthyroidism was no ophthalmopathy progression within 18 months. Patients aged 18 to 65 had newly diagnosed hyperthyroidism lasting under 2 months. Each diagnosis was grounded in clinical symptoms, serum thyroxine and TRAb, thyroid ultrasound, and orbital computed tomography. The source material, RNA transcripts, was used to amplify TCR beta CDR3 regions. The primer set for the first-round RT-PCR of the TCR CDR3 was HTBI. TCRdb re-called the multiplex PCR reads through MiXCR, storing one row per CDR3 protein. The sample gives 300,000 to 350,000 distinct CDR3 sequences, around a fifth of which show up once; under 55% is in the top ten. This CDR3 contains 15 residues. Trimming took 1 base from V and 7 from J, leaving 13 bases between them. Germline CDR1 is MNHNS and CDR2 is SASEGT.

The material sequenced was blood. This chain uses TRBV6-1 with TRBJ2-2; a possible D gene is TRBD2 (6 bases). The TCR sequence derives from a woman in her forties or fifties with Graves' hyperthyroidism. As DNA, the CDR3 is TGTGCCAGCAGTGAAGTAACGGGAGCCATCGGGGAGCTGTTTTTT. As protein: CASSEVTGAIGELFF.